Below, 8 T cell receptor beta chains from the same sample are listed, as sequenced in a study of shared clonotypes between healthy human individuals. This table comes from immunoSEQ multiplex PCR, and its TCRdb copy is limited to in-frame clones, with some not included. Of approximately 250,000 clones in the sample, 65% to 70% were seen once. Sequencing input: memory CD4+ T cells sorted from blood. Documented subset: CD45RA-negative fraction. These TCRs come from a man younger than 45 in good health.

CDR3 in amino acids: CASSVYDRLVLTF. The DNA for the CDR3 is TGTGCCAGCAGCGTATATGACAGACTGGTTCTTACCTTC. This sequence joins TRBV9 and TRBJ1-2, with D tentatively TRBD1 (5 bases). This CDR3 is built from 13 residues. Trimming removed 1 base at V and 14 bases at J, with 18 bases between. Germline assignment: CDR1 SGDLS and CDR2 YYNGEE.

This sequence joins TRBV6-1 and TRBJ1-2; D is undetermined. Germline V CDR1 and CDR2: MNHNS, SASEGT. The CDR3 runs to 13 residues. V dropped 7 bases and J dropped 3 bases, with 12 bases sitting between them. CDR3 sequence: CASNNGKYYGYTF. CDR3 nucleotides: TGTGCCAGCAACAACGGCAAGTACTATGGCTACACCTTC.

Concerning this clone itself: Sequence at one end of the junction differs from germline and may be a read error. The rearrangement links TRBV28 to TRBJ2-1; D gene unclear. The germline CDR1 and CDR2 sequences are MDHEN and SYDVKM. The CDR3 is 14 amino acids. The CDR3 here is CAISEGFAANEQFF. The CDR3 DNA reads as TGTGCCATCAGTGAAGGTTTTGCGGCCAATGAGCAGTTCTTC.

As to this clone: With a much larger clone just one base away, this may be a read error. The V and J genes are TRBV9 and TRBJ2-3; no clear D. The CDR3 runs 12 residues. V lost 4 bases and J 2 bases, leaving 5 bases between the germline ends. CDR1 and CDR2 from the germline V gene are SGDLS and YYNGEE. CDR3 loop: CASSLYTDTQYF. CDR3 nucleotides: TGTGCCAGCAGCTTATACACAGATACGCAGTATTTT.

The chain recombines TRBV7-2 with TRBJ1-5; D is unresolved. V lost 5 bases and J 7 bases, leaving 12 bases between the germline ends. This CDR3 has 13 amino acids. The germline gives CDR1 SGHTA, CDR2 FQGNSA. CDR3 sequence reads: CASSKAHFQPQHF. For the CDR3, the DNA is TGTGCCAGCAGCAAAGCTCATTTCCAGCCCCAGCATTTT.

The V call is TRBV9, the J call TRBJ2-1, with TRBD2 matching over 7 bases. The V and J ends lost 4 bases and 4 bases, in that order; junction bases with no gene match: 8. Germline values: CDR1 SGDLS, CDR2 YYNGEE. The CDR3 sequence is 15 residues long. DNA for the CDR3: TGTGCCAGCAGCCCCGGGACTACCATTTACAATGAGCAGTTCTTC. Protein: CASSPGTTIYNEQFF.

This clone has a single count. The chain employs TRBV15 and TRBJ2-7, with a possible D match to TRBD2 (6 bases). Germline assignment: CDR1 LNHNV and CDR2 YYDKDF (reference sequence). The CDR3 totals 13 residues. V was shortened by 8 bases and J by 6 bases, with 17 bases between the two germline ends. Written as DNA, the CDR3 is TGTGCCACCCGTACGGACTACGCGGGCGAGCAGTACTTC. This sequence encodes CATRTDYAGEQYF.

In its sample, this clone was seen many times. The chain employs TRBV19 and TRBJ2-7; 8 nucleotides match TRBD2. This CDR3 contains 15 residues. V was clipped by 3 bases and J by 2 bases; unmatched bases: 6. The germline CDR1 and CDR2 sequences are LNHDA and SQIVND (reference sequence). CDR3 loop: CASSIGLAGTYEQYF. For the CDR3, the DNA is TGTGCCAGTAGTATTGGGCTAGCGGGCACCTACGAGCAGTACTTC.